This paragraph covers one TCR beta chain sequence. The sample is drawn from a study of blood T cell repertoires in COVID-19. For the study at large: From the United States, Italy and Spain came samples of acute and convalescent COVID-19.

Trimming took off 6 bases at V and 0 bases at J, with 13 bases between the two ends. The CDR3 length is 15 residues. The germline V gene encodes CDR1 MGHRA and CDR2 YSYEKL. Those who participated ranged in age from 18 to 89 years and resided in some 24 US areas. Researchers sorted participants into cohorts using their self-reported clinical history. Repertoires were generated with immunoSEQ multiplex PCR, while TCRdb's copy carries only in-frame clones and drops some. The sample has hundreds of thousands of clones; approximately 92% are singletons. This TCR came from a woman in her late teens or twenties who had recovered from COVID-19. The chain combines TRBV4-1 with TRBJ2-3; D may be TRBD2 (6 bases). Source material: PBMCs or T cells enriched from blood (not recorded which). The DNA for the CDR3 is TGCGCCAGCAGTGGGACGGGACTCAGCACAGATACGCAGTATTTT. Residues: CASSGTGLSTDTQYF.